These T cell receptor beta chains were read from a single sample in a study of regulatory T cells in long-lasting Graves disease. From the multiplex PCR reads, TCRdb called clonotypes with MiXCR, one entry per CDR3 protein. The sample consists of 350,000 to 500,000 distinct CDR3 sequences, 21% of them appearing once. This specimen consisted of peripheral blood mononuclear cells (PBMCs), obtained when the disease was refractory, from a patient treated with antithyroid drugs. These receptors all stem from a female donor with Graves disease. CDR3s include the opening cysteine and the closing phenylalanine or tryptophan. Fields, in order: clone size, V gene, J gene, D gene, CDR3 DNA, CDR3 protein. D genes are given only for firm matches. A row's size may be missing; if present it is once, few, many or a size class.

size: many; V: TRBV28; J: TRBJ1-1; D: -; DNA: TGTGCCAGCGACCCGGGCACTGAAGCTTTCTTT; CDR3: CASDPGTEAFF
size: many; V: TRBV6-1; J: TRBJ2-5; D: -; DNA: TGTGCCAGCAGTGTACACAGGGTGGAAGAGACCCAGTACTTC; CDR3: CASSVHRVEETQYF
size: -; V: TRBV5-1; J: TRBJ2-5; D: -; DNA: TGCGCCAGCAGCTTTAACATCGGTGGGGAGACCCAGTACTTC; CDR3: CASSFNIGGETQYF
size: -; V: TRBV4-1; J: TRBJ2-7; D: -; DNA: TGCGCCAGCAGCCTTCGGGTGGAGGGGGTGGGCTCCTACGAGCAGTACTTC; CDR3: CASSLRVEGVGSYEQYF
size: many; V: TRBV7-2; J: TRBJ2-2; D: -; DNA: TGTGCCAGCAGCGCCCGGGACTTTCTAGGAGAGCTGTTTTTT; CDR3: CASSARDFLGELFF
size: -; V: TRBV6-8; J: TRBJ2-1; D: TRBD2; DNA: TGTGCCAGCAGTGTTGATAGCGGGACGCTCAATGAGCAGTTCTTC; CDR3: CASSVDSGTLNEQFF
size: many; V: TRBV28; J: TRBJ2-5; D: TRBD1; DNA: TGTGCCAGCAGACGCCCCGACAGGGGAAGAGAGACCCAGTACTTC; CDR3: CASRRPDRGRETQYF
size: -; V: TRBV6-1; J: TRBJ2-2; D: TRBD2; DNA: TGTGCCAGCAGTAGGGGACTAGCGGGAGGGCCAGACGGGGAGCTGTTTTTT; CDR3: CASSRGLAGGPDGELFF
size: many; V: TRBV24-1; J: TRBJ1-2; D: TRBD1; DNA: TGTGCCACCAGTGATTTGTGGGGACAGCATGGCTACACCTTC; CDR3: CATSDLWGQHGYTF
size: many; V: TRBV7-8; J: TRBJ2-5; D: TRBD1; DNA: TGTGCCAGCAGCTCGGGACAGGGGTCGACCCAGTACTTC; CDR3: CASSSGQGSTQYF
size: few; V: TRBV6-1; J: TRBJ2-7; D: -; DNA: TGTGCCAGCAGTGAAGGACGGAGAAATGGGGCAGCAAAATCCTACGAGCAGTACTTC; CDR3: CASSEGRRNGAAKSYEQYF
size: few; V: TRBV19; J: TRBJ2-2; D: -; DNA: TGTGCCGCAGACAGTGCTAACGGGGAGCTGTTTTTT; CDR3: CAADSANGELFF
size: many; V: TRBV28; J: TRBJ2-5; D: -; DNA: TGTGCCAGCAGTTTAGTTGTGAGGGACACGTACCAAGAGACCCAGTACTTC; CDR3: CASSLVVRDTYQETQYF
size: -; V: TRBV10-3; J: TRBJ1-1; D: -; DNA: TGTGCCATCGGGGTTACCAACACTGAAGCTTTCTTT; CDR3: CAIGVTNTEAFF
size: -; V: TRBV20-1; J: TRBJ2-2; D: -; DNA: TGCAGTGCTAGAGGGAGATGGGGTGGATACACCGGGGAGCTGTTTTTT; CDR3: CSARGRWGGYTGELFF
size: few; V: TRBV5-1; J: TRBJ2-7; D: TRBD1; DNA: TGCGCCAGCAGCTTGGCCCCAGGGGGTAACACCTACGAGCAGTACTTC; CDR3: CASSLAPGGNTYEQYF
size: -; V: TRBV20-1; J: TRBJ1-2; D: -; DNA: TGCAGTGCTAGGGAAAAGAACTATGGCTACACCTTC; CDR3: CSAREKNYGYTF
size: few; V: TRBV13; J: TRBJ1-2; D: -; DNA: TGTGCCAGCAGGAATCAAACAGGTTACTATGGCTACACCTTC; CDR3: CASRNQTGYYGYTF
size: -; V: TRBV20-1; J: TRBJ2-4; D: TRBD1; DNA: TGCAGTGCCCCGACAGGGACCAAAAACATTCAGTACTTC; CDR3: CSAPTGTKNIQYF
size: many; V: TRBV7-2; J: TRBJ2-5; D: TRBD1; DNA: TGTGCCAGCAGCCTGAGACAGGGGGTGTCCCCACTTCAAGAGACCCAGTACTTC; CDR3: CASSLRQGVSPLQETQYF
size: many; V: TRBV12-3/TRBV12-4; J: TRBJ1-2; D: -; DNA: TGTGCCAGCAGTCAGAGTCCGATGTATGGCTACACCTTC; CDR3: CASSQSPMYGYTF
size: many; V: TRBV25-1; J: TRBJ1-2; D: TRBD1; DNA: TGTGCCAGCAGTGATCTGGGACAGCTGGGCTACACCTTC; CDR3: CASSDLGQLGYTF
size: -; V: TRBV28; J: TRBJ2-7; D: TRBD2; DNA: TGTGCCAGCAGTCCTGCCTCGGGACTAATCTACGAGCAGTACTTC; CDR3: CASSPASGLIYEQYF
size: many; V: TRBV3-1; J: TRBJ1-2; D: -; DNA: TGTGCCAGCAGCCAAGAGTGGACAGCTGGTGGTTACACCTTC; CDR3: CASSQEWTAGGYTF
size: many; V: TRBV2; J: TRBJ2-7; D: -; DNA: TGTGCCAGCAGTGAAGCGCGTCCCTACGAGCAGTACTTC; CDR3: CASSEARPYEQYF
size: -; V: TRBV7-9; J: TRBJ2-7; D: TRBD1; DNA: TGTGCCAGCAGCTTTCCTGGGACAGTCAACTACGAGCAGTACTTC; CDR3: CASSFPGTVNYEQYF
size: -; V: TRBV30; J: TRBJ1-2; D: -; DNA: TGTGCCTGGAGTGTACTGGGACTCTATGGCTACACCTTC; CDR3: CAWSVLGLYGYTF
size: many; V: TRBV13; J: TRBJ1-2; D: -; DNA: TGTGCCAGCAGCACGGGACCCTATGGCTACACCTTC; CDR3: CASSTGPYGYTF
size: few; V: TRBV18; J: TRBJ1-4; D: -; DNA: TGTGCCAGCTCACCGACAGGCCCGGGGGATGAAAAACTGTTTTTT; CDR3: CASSPTGPGDEKLFF
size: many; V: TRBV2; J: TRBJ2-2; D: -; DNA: TGTGCCAGCAGCCCGGACTTCACCGGGGAGCTGTTTTTT; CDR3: CASSPDFTGELFF
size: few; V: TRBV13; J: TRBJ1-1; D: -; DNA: TGTGCCAGCAGAAGGGTCGCCCGAGTAAACACTGAAGCTTTCTTT; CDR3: CASRRVARVNTEAFF
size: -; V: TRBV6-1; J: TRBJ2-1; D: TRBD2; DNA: TGTGCCAGCAGTGAACAACTAGCGGGAGACTACAATGAGCAGTTCTTC; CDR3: CASSEQLAGDYNEQFF
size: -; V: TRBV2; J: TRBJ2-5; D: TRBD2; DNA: TGTGCCAGCACGACTAGCGGGAGAGGAGAGACCCAGTACTTC; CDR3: CASTTSGRGETQYF
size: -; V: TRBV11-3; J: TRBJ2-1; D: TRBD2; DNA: TGTGCCAGCAGACCACTAGCGGGAGTCAATGAGCAGTTCTTC; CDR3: CASRPLAGVNEQFF
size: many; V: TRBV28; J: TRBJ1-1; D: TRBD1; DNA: TGTGCCAGCAGACTCGCCACAGGGGCGCACCTTGAAGCTTTCTTT; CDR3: CASRLATGAHLEAFF
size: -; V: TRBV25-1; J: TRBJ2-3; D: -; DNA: TGTGCCAGCACCGACACTGCCTTCACAGATACGCAGTATTTT; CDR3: CASTDTAFTDTQYF
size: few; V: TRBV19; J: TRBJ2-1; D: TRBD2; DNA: TGTGCCAGTAGCCAAGCGGGAGACACCTACAATGAGCAGTTCTTC; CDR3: CASSQAGDTYNEQFF
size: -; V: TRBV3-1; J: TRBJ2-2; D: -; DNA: TGTGCCAGCAGCCAAGAGACCACCCGGCAGATAGCCACCGGGGAGCTGTTTTTT; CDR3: CASSQETTRQIATGELFF
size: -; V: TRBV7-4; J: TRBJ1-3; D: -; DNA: TGTGCCAGCAGCCCCCCAGACAGTCAACTTTCCTCTGGAAACACCATATATTTT; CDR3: CASSPPDSQLSSGNTIYF
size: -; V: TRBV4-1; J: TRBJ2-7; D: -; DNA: TGCGCCAGCAGCCAATTCGCTACCTCCGAGCAGTACTTC; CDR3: CASSQFATSEQYF
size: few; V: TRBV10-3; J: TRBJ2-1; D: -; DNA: TGTGCCATCAGTGAGTCGCGAGGGGTGTTGGAAACTGAGCAGTTCTTC; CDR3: CAISESRGVLETEQFF
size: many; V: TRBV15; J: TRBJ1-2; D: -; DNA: TGTGCCACCAGGATTGAAGGGCGGCAGGACTATGGCTACACCTTC; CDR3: CATRIEGRQDYGYTF
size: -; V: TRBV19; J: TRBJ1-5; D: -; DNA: TGTGCCAGTACTCAGGGTATCGGGAATCAGCCCCAGCATTTT; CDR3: CASTQGIGNQPQHF
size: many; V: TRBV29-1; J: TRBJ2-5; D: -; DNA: TGCAGCGTGCCCACACAGGGGGGGATGAGTGAGACCCAGTACTTC; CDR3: CSVPTQGGMSETQYF
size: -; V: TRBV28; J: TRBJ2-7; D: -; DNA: TGTGCCAGCAGCAACCCCGGGCAGGTCCGAAACGAGCAGTACTTC; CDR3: CASSNPGQVRNEQYF
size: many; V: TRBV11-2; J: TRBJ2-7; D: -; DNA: TGTGCCAGCAGCTTAGAGAGTAGCGGCGAGCAGTACTTC; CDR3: CASSLESSGEQYF
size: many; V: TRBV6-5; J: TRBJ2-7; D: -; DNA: TGTGCCAGCAGTTACTCCCCCAGGCGGTCGACCTACGAGCAGTACTTC; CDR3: CASSYSPRRSTYEQYF
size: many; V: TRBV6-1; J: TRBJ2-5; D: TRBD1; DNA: TGTGCCAGCATCCGACAGGGGACGGGGGAGACCCAGTACTTC; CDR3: CASIRQGTGETQYF
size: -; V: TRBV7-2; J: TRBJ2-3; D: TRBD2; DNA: TGTGCCAGCAGCCCCCGGGGACTAGCGGGAGGGGTTTCGCAGTATTTT; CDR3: CASSPRGLAGGVSQYF
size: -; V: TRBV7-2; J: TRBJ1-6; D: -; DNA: TGTGCCAGCAGCTTAGATTTGAGAAATTCACCCCTCCACTTT; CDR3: CASSLDLRNSPLHF
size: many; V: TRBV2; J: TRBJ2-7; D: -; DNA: TGTGCCAGCAGTGAACAGGGTAGCTCCTACGAGCAGTACTTC; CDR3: CASSEQGSSYEQYF
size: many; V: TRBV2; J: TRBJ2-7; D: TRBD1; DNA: TGTGCCAGCAGTGAGATGCAGGGGGCCACCTACGAGCAGTACTTC; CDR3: CASSEMQGATYEQYF
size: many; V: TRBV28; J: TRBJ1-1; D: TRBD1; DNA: TGTGCCAGCAGCGACCGGACAGGGGGCAATGAAGCTTTCTTT; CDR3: CASSDRTGGNEAFF